This TCR beta chain was retrieved from a study of T cell repertoires in cytomegalovirus infection. Study summary: Recently described HLA-C-restricted plus well-studied HLA-B-restricted CMV epitopes were used. Carrying CMV and the relevant HLA type showed in public TCR beta signatures. Study observations and caveats: Accumulated public TCR beta family frequency recognized individuals carrying CMV together with the relevant HLA. CMV-specific TCR beta clonotypes restricted by HLA-C dominated the ex vivo response.

In TCRdb, the reads were re-called with MiXCR into one record per CDR3 protein. The sample comprises 680,000 or so distinct CDR3 sequences, around 32% of which are singletons, and 15% to 20% rests with the top ten. V lost 4 bases, J lost 4 bases, and 13 bases lay in between. This CDR3 has 14 residues. Per the germline V gene, CDR1 is LGHNA and CDR2 is YSLEER. This clonotype was found a few times. No antigen is known for it. The sequenced sample was cultured PBMCs, obtained from culture after CMV antigen stimulation. The TCR sequence derives from a human donor in good health (CMV status not recorded). Some clones in this sample may be carry-over from other donors' samples. V usage is TRBV4-3 and J usage is TRBJ1-2, with no clear D. The CDR3 loop is CASSRRIGSYGYTF. The CDR3 bases are TGCGCCAGCAGCCGAAGGATAGGCAGCTATGGCTACACCTTC.